Included here is one T cell receptor beta chain sequence, with context. The data derive from a study of blood T cell repertoires in COVID-19. At the level of the study: Sample material is recorded as cDNA or gDNA derived from T cells, B-cell-depleted T cells, or PBMCs.

V was pared by 2 bases and J by 5 bases, with 5 bases of the junction left unmatched. The germline V gene encodes CDR1 SGHRS and CDR2 YFSETQ. The CDR3 is 15 residues long. As handled by the study authors: Amplifying reference gene primers gave estimates of nucleated cell counts. The assay was immunoSEQ multiplex PCR, and TCRdb's table has in-frame clones only and misses some. That table is the source of V, J and clone size, and D and trimming were worked out from the DNA. This sample yields about 10,000 clones, of which about 81% are seen a single time; under 25% belongs to the top ten. The material sequenced was peripheral blood. This chain connects TRBV5-1 to TRBJ1-4; 8 bases agree with TRBD1. The source is a man aged 60 to 69 with active COVID-19. The CDR3 coding sequence is TGCGCCAGCAGCTTAGGACAGGGACAAAATGAAAAACTGTTTTTT. This gives the protein CASSLGQGQNEKLFF.